This section outlines one TCR beta chain sequence together with its context. Here immunoSEQ multiplex PCR was the method, and the copy in TCRdb shows in-frame clones only, minus some. The sample comprises over 200,000 clones, roughly 85% of which are singletons, and about 17% rests with the top ten. Donors in Cohort 3 who had recovered were those with two negative PCRs, healthcare professional clearance, or resolution of their symptoms. The sample comes from a study of blood T cell repertoires in COVID-19. Across the whole study: Nucleic acid was either cDNA or gDNA, and it came from T cells, B-cell-depleted T cells, or PBMCs.

This sequence was found in a man between 40 and 49 years old who had recovered from COVID-19. Sequencing input: PBMCs or T cells enriched from blood (not recorded which).

The CDR3 loop reads CASSTSGRAYEQYF. DNA for the CDR3: TGTGCCAGCAGCACAAGCGGGAGGGCCTACGAGCAGTACTTC. V and J are TRBV27 and TRBJ2-7, with TRBD2 identical over 10 bases. CDR3 length: 14 residues. Looked up from germline, CDR1 is MNHEY and CDR2 is SMNVEV (reference sequence). The V segment lost 6 bases and the J segment 2 bases; nucleotides outside the gene matches: 4.